This record looks at one TCR beta chain sequence and its context. This clone was counted between two and nine times. Which antigen it targets is not known. One base away there is no much larger clone; base qualities are not given. The sample's time point label, in plain terms: about 28 days (+/-7) after the second vaccine dose. What the treatment or condition label conveys for this sample: meningococcal conjugate vaccine given as trial control. Samples from vaccinated people were obtained from the UK trials COV001 and COV002, which included a single-blind randomized controlled phase 2/3 trial of AZD1222 (ChAdOx1 nCoV-19) in healthy adults. For TCRbeta chain sequencing, PBMC samples were collected from trial participants at day 0 and at day 28 after the second dose. The data were obtained in a study of T cell responses to AZD1222 COVID-19 vaccine (dated by TCRdb to 2020 to 2022). Describing the broader study: A total of over 230 trial participants underwent TCR sequencing, of whom some 200 had received two doses of AZD1222 and some 26 had received two doses of the MenACWY control vaccine. Trial participants were enrolled by age into 18-55, 56-69 and 70-plus year subgroups, with 148, 28 and 57 TCR-sequenced participants respectively. The investigation overall reported the following: Nearly half of unique spike-specific TCRs reportedly recognized epitopes outside regions mutated in the B.1.351 and B.1.1.7 variants. CD4 TCRs associated with the vaccine covered the entire spike protein, and the dominant responses were in regions 160-218 and 743-854. Conclusions about previously exposed vaccinees are limited because only 5 or 6 AZD1222 recipients were SARS-CoV-2 seropositive at baseline. Most participants were white British and females outnumbered males, and the authors suggested that clonal diversity may have been underestimated. In the small 56-69-year group, the increase in depth fell short of significance, most likely because of low power. No day 14 peak-response samples were available, so repertoires were characterized only after the peak T cell response. A significant rise in spike-specific TCR breadth and depth was observed after two AZD1222 doses relative to day 0 and relative to MenACWY recipients.

The CDR3 regions of human TCRbeta chains were analyzed by immunosequencing. Per the source publication's procedure: TCRs in the repertoires were matched against a reference library of SARS-CoV-2-specific TCRs that had been generated with the MIRA antigen-specificity platform. Breadth was defined as the fraction of unique TCRs that were SARS-CoV-2-associated, and depth was defined as the fraction of total T cells that were SARS-CoV-2-associated. Using the MIRA data, every spike-specific TCR was mapped to the spike region that the TCR reacted to and assigned to either a CD4 or a CD8 class. Log10-transformed breadth and depth values were compared by one-way ANOVA with Sidak's multiple comparisons tests. The table was pulled from immuneACCESS by TCRdb, which kept in-frame rearrangements only. Such tables lose some clones; where checked, under half of the loss comes from unresolved V genes, and the rest has no known cause. Clone size and the V and J calls come from that table; the DNA yielded D and trimming. The sample records more than 120,000 clones, over 75% of which are singletons. The top ten hold 5% to 6.5% of the sample.

There are 13 amino acids in the CDR3, from cysteine to phenylalanine inclusive. The read is trimmed to its CDR3 DNA, 39 bases read in frame from base 1. Trimming takes 3 bases from V and 9 bases from J, and the germline ends sit 14 bases apart. Taken from the germline V gene, the CDR1 and CDR2 loops are MDHEN and SYDVKM. The clonotype comes from an adult who received the MenACWY meningococcal vaccine as a control. Sequenced material: peripheral blood, taken 28 days after the second dose of the MenACWY control vaccine. The V and J segments used are TRBV28 and TRBJ1-1; there is no confident call for the D gene. The CDR3 corresponds to CASSFPRSSKAFF. At the DNA level, the sequence is TGTGCCAGCAGTTTCCCTCGGTCGTCTAAAGCTTTCTTT.